The 19 T cell receptor beta chains below were found in one sample sequenced in a study of lymphopenia after photon versus proton radiotherapy. The repertoire was sequenced with immunoSEQ multiplex PCR; TCRdb's copy has only in-frame clones and lacks some. The table has about 160,000 clones, less than 90% seen once. The sample consisted of peripheral blood, taken from a patient treated with photon-based radiotherapy. The receptors stem from a man aged 50-59 years with gastric cancer.

This chain connects TRBV11-2 to TRBJ2-7; D uncertain. Germline CDR1 SGHAT, CDR2 FQNNGV. This CDR3 is 14 amino acids long. V dropped 4 bases and J dropped 0 bases, with 10 bases sitting between them. CDR3 amino acids: CASSSLQRSYEQYF. CDR3 DNA: TGTGCCAGCAGCTCCTTACAGCGCTCCTACGAGCAGTACTTC.

The chain recombines TRBV25-1 with TRBJ2-5; possible D gene TRBD2, 6 bases. V lost 1 base and J 5 bases, leaving 11 bases between the germline ends. Germline assignment: CDR1 MGHDK and CDR2 SYGVNS. The CDR3 extends over 14 amino acids. CDR3 loop: CASSESGGWETQYF. The CDR3 coding sequence is TGTGCCAGCAGTGAATCCGGGGGTTGGGAGACCCAGTACTTC.

The sample holds one count of this clone. J is TRBJ2-6 and V is TRBV10-2; D unclear. V lost 2 bases and J lost 0, with 5 bases in between. Germline V lookup: CDR1 WSHSY, CDR2 SAAADI. This CDR3 is 15 amino acids long. The CDR3 coding sequence is TGCGCCAGCAGTGAGCCGAACTCTGGGGCCAACGTCCTGACTTTC. Its protein product is CASSEPNSGANVLTF.

This sequence joins TRBV2 and TRBJ1-1; a weak D match, TRBD1 (5 bases). Germline values: CDR1 SNHLY, CDR2 FYNNEI. The V end was cut by 2 bases, the J end by 5 bases, with 12 bases between. The CDR3 length is 14 residues. The CDR3 spells CASSETGTKTEAFF. CDR3 nucleotide sequence: TGTGCCAGCAGTGAAACAGGTACCAAAACTGAAGCTTTCTTT.

The chain couples TRBV19 to TRBJ1-1, with D unclear. Germline lookup yields CDR1 LNHDA and CDR2 SQIVND (reference sequence). The germline V and J ends were trimmed by 3 bases and 5 bases, with 7 bases remaining between them. The CDR3 covers 12 residues. CDR3 in amino acids: CASSIGETEAFF. CDR3 sequence (DNA): TGTGCCAGTAGTATCGGCGAGACTGAAGCTTTCTTT.

In its sample, this clone was seen once. J is TRBJ2-1 and V is TRBV6-1; 11 bases line up with TRBD2. Germline-derived CDR1 and CDR2 are MNHNS and SASEGT. The CDR3 is made up of 14 amino acids. The junction had 4 bases not matched to a gene; V was cut back by 4 bases and J by 8 bases. CDR3 amino acids: CASSVAGGRDEQFF. As DNA, the CDR3 is TGTGCCAGCAGTGTAGCGGGAGGGCGCGATGAGCAGTTCTTC.

This chain joins TRBV18 and TRBJ1-1; maybe TRBD1 (6 bases). Deletions cut 6 bases from V and 3 bases from J, with 14 bases between. CDR1 is KGHSH and CDR2 is LQKENI in the germline V gene. This CDR3 comprises 14 residues. The CDR3 region has the DNA TGTGCCAGCTCTCGATCCGAGGGGGACACTGAAGCTTTCTTT. It is translated as CASSRSEGDTEAFF. Together with reference TRBV18 and TRBJ1-1, the CDR3 gives the full variable domain: NAGVMQNPRHLVRRRGQEARLRCSPMKGHSHVYWYRQLPEEGLKFMVYLQKENIIDESGMPKERFSAEFPKEGPSILRIQQVVRGDSAAYFCASSRSEGDTEAFFGQGTRLTVV.

The chain joins TRBV9 to TRBJ2-3; 9 bases line up with TRBD2. J was trimmed by 3 bases and V by 2 bases; bases with no gene match: 7. The CDR3 runs to 16 residues. The germline V gene has CDR1 SGDLS and CDR2 YYNGEE. In nucleotides, the CDR3 is TGTGCCAGCAGCGTCCTTTCGGGACTAGCAACAGATACGCAGTATTTT. Translating gives CASSVLSGLATDTQYF.

V is TRBV27 and J is TRBJ2-6, with 8 bases that match TRBD1. In germline, CDR1 is MNHEY, CDR2 SMNVEV (reference sequence). The ends lost 5 bases at V and 2 bases at J; junction bases unmatched: 8. This CDR3 has 17 residues. The CDR3 DNA reads TGTGCCAGCAGTCTTCGGACAGGGCTACCTGGGGCCAACGTCCTGACTTTC. Translation: CASSLRTGLPGANVLTF.

The V call is TRBV28, the J call TRBJ2-7, with TRBD1 identical over 10 bases. The CDR3 consists of 14 residues. V lost 7 bases and J lost 3; bases outside the gene matches: 6. Germline values: CDR1 MDHEN, CDR2 SYDVKM. The CDR3 DNA follows: TGTGCCAGCAATACCGGGACAGGGGTCTACGAGCAGTACTTC. Protein sequence: CASNTGTGVYEQYF.

A few counts support this clone. The rearrangement uses TRBV6-4 and TRBJ2-3, with D perhaps TRBD1 or TRBD2 (6 bases each). V shed 2 bases and J shed 5 bases, with 14 bases lying between them. Looked up from germline, CDR1 is MRHNA and CDR2 is SNTAGT. CDR3 size: 15 residues. CDR3 DNA sequence: TGTGCCAGCAGTGACGGATGGGGGGCTGGAGATACGCAGTATTTT. Translated: CASSDGWGAGDTQYF.

This clone showed up just once. This chain connects TRBV7-2 to TRBJ2-3, with 7 nucleotides matching TRBD2. Germline CDR1 reads SGHTA; CDR2 reads FQGNSA. After removal of 2 bases from V and 0 bases from J, the junction contained 2 bases not matched to a gene. CDR3 size: 15 residues. The CDR3 bases are TGTGCCAGCAGCTTACTAGCGGTTAGCACAGATACGCAGTATTTT. This sequence encodes CASSLLAVSTDTQYF.

This clone appeared a single time. V gene TRBV19 combines with J gene TRBJ2-2, with TRBD1 matching over 7 bases. The germline V gene has CDR1 LNHDA and CDR2 SQIVND (reference sequence). J was trimmed by 3 bases and V by 3 bases; bases with no gene match: 7. The CDR3 spans 16 residues. The chain's CDR3 is CASSIPIQGDTGELFF. As DNA, the CDR3 is TGTGCCAGTAGTATCCCGATTCAGGGGGACACCGGGGAGCTGTTTTTT. The full variable domain, with the rest looked up from reference TRBV19 and TRBJ2-2, is DGGITQSPKYLFRKEGQNVTLSCEQNLNHDAMYWYRQDPGQGLRLIYYSQIVNDFQKGDIAEGYSVSREKKESFPLTVTSAQKNPTAFYLCASSIPIQGDTGELFFGEGSRLTVL.

The rearrangement joins TRBV13 to TRBJ2-5; D tentatively fits TRBD1 or TRBD2 (5 bases each). Germline CDR1 PRHDT, CDR2 FYEKMQ (reference sequence). The germline V and J ends were trimmed by 3 bases and 4 bases, with 15 bases remaining between them. The CDR3 spans 15 residues. CDR3 in amino acids: CASSFSGTALETQYF. The CDR3 DNA sequence: TGTGCCAGCAGCTTCTCCGGGACGGCGCTAGAGACCCAGTACTTC.

V usage is TRBV19 and J usage is TRBJ1-4; TRBD1 might be the D (6 bases). The CDR3 totals 17 residues. Between the trimmed V and J ends, which lost 8 bases and 0 bases, there was a span of 19 bases. Germline CDR1 is LNHDA and CDR2 is SQIVND (reference sequence). CDR3 sequence: CASRLLGGPTTNEKLFF. The CDR3 DNA reads TGTGCCAGTCGACTTTTGGGGGGCCCAACAACTAATGAAAAACTGTTTTTT. Full variable domain (rest looked up from reference TRBV19 and TRBJ1-4): DGGITQSPKYLFRKEGQNVTLSCEQNLNHDAMYWYRQDPGQGLRLIYYSQIVNDFQKGDIAEGYSVSREKKESFPLTVTSAQKNPTAFYLCASRLLGGPTTNEKLFFGSGTQLSVL.

V is TRBV9 and J is TRBJ2-7, with TRBD2 matching 9 bases. The germline gives CDR1 SGDLS, CDR2 YYNGEE. CDR3 size: 15 residues. V trimming: 3 bases; J trimming: 2 bases; junction bases outside the gene matches: 6. The CDR3 protein is CASSAQTSGPYEQYF. The DNA for the CDR3 is TGTGCCAGCAGCGCCCAGACTAGCGGTCCCTACGAGCAGTACTTC.

The chain carries TRBV7-9 and TRBJ2-1; TRBD1 aligns across 11 bases. The V and J ends lost 4 bases and 6 bases, in that order; junction bases with no gene match: 5. Per the germline V gene, CDR1 is SEHNR and CDR2 is FQNEAQ (reference sequence). CDR3 length: 15 residues. CDR3 loop: CASSSGQGVLNEQFF. CDR3 nucleotides: TGTGCCAGCAGCTCGGGACAGGGGGTACTCAATGAGCAGTTCTTC.

The chain uses TRBV6-4 and TRBJ1-1; TRBD1 is a possible D gene (5 bases). V lost 5 bases to trimming and J lost 2 bases, with 9 bases between them. The CDR3 is 13 amino acids. CDR1 is MRHNA, CDR2 SNTAGT, per germline. The CDR3 DNA reads TGTGCCAGCAGTAAAACAGGAAACACTGAAGCTTTCTTT. Translation gives CASSKTGNTEAFF.

The chain has TRBV11-3 and TRBJ2-2; 7 bases map to TRBD1. With V trimmed by 7 bases and J by 6 bases, 2 bases remained unmatched. Germline CDR1 is SGHNT and CDR2 is YENEEA. This CDR3 has 12 amino acids. The CDR3 nucleotides read TGTGCCAGCAAGCAGGGGGCCGGGGAGCTGTTTTTT. Translation: CASKQGAGELFF.